Sequencing of this T cell receptor beta chain was carried out in a study of blood T cell repertoires in COVID-19. Study summary: PBMCs, B-cell-depleted T cells, or T cells were the source of the cDNA or gDNA that made up the material.

Germline values: CDR1 MNHNS, CDR2 SASEGT. This CDR3 spans 15 amino acids. V was clipped by 3 bases and J by 5 bases, with 16 bases between them. Assay: immunoSEQ multiplex PCR; the TCRdb copy retains only in-frame clones and omits some. Of roughly 70,000 clones in the sample, 82% are singletons; the top ten hold 4.1%. V is TRBV6-1 and J is TRBJ1-2, with D maybe TRBD1 (6 bases). The sequence was obtained from a woman aged 60-75 years with acute or convalescent COVID-19. Material: peripheral blood. CDR3 sequence (DNA): TGTGCCAGCAGTGAGTTAGGGACACTGGCTTATGGCTACACCTTC. Translated, it gives CASSELGTLAYGYTF.